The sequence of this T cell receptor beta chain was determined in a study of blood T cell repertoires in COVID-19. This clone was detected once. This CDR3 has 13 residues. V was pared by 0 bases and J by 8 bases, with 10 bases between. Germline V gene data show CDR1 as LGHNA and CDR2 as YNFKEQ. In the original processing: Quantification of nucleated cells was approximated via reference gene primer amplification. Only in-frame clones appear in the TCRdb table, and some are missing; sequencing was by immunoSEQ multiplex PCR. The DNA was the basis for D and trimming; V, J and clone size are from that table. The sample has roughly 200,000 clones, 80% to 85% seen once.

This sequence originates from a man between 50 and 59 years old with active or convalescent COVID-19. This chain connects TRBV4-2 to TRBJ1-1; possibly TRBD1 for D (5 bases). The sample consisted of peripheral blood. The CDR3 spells CASSQETDPEAFF. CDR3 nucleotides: TGTGCCAGCAGCCAAGAGACAGATCCCGAAGCTTTCTTT.